Below are 20 T cell receptor beta chains sequenced from a single sample in a study of cytomegalovirus exposure and HLA in healthy donors. PCR primers comprised 60 Vbeta and 13 Jbeta primers. TCRdb's table, derived via immunoSEQ multiplex PCR, lists solely in-frame clones and lacks some. The data show 160,000 or so clones, over 80% seen once. What was sequenced was PBMCs. The receptors were gathered from a male donor in good health and CMV-seropositive.

This clone was seen a single time. CDR3 amino acids: CASSIDSGGTAYNEQFF. In DNA, the CDR3 is TGTGCCAGTAGTATAGATAGTGGCGGGACGGCCTACAATGAGCAGTTCTTC. The chain employs TRBV19 and TRBJ2-1, with D possibly matching TRBD2 (6 bases). Germline CDR1 is LNHDA and CDR2 is SQIVND (reference sequence). The length of the CDR3 is 17 residues. Trimming removed 0 bases from V and 2 bases from J, with 14 bases in between.

This chain links TRBV11-1 with TRBJ2-7; D might be TRBD1 (5 bases). V dropped 5 bases and J dropped 3 bases, with 11 bases sitting between them. This CDR3 region has 13 residues. In germline, CDR1 is SGHAT, CDR2 FQDESV (reference sequence). The CDR3 loop is CASSPDTVYEQYF. Here the CDR3 DNA reads TGTGCCAGCAGCCCGGACACAGTCTACGAGCAGTACTTC.

V gene TRBV6-6 combines with J gene TRBJ2-7; 8 bases are a match to TRBD2. With 8 bases clipped from V and 7 bases from J, the junction kept 7 bases outside the gene matches. CDR3 length: 12 amino acids. Germline CDR1 MNHNY, CDR2 SVGAGI (reference sequence). The CDR3 reads CASLAGGGEQYF. The DNA for the CDR3 is TGTGCCAGCCTAGCGGGTGGGGGGGAGCAGTACTTC.

The chain carries TRBV7-6 and TRBJ2-3, with 11 bases identical to TRBD2. The CDR3 loop spans 16 amino acids. The germline V gene has CDR1 SGHVS and CDR2 FNYEAQ. V shed 2 bases and J 0 bases; nucleotides not matched to a gene: 1. In DNA form, the CDR3 reads TGTGCCAGCAGCTTAAGGACTAGCGGGAGCACAGATACGCAGTATTTT. Its translation: CASSLRTSGSTDTQYF.

V and J are TRBV27 and TRBJ2-1; D is perhaps TRBD2 (5 bases). CDR3 length: 13 amino acids. V dropped 8 bases and J dropped 4 bases, with 12 bases sitting between them. Germline CDR1 reads MNHEY; CDR2 reads SMNVEV (reference sequence). CDR3 DNA: TGTGCCAGCTTCGACGGGAAGTACAATGAGCAGTTCTTC. Translation: CASFDGKYNEQFF.

The chain combines TRBV25-1 with TRBJ1-2; TRBD1 might be the D (6 bases). Germline V gives CDR1 MGHDK, CDR2 SYGVNS. The CDR3 is 18 amino acids. V was trimmed by 1 base and J by 3 bases, leaving 21 bases between them. CDR3 protein: CASSELKIRDNGDYGYTF. The CDR3 nucleotides read TGTGCCAGCAGTGAATTGAAGATTAGGGACAACGGCGACTATGGCTACACCTTC.

The rearrangement joins TRBV20-1 to TRBJ2-1; perhaps TRBD2 as D (6 bases). V was clipped by 6 bases and J by 10 bases, with 13 bases between them. This CDR3 is 11 amino acids long. Germline CDR1 and CDR2: DFQATT and SNEGSKA (reference sequence). The CDR3 loop reads CSARLVREQFF. CDR3 coding DNA: TGCAGTGCCCGACTAGTGAGAGAGCAGTTCTTC.

This clone came up once. The CDR3 here is CAYNAYEQYF. The CDR3 DNA is TGTGCCTACAACGCCTACGAGCAGTACTTC. The rearrangement joins TRBV5-4 to TRBJ2-7; D remains unclear. The CDR3 totals 10 residues. Trimming cost V 10 bases and J 2 bases, with 7 bases left between them. Germline-derived CDR1 and CDR2 are SGHNT and YYREEE (reference sequence).

The chain employs TRBV2 and TRBJ2-5; 15 nucleotides match TRBD2. V was pared by 4 bases and J by 5 bases, with 2 bases of the junction left unmatched. CDR1 and CDR2 (germline): SNHLY, FYNNEI. This CDR3 has 15 residues. CDR3 loop: CASSGTSGRDETQYF. The CDR3 nucleotides read TGTGCCAGCAGTGGGACTAGCGGGAGGGATGAGACCCAGTACTTC.

The CDR3 DNA reads as TGTGCCAGCAGGAGACAGGGTTCCTACAATGAGCAGTTCTTC. Translating gives CASRRQGSYNEQFF. The chain carries TRBV2 and TRBJ2-1; TRBD1 agrees at 7 bases. Germline V gene sequence: CDR1 SNHLY, CDR2 FYNNEI. Unmatched junction bases numbered 3, after V lost 6 bases and J lost 1 base. CDR3 length: 14 residues.

The genes are TRBV7-2 and TRBJ2-3, with D hard to call. Looked up from germline, CDR1 is SGHTA and CDR2 is FQGNSA. V was pared by 4 bases and J by 2 bases, with 13 bases between. There are 15 residues in the CDR3. The CDR3 spells CASSSLTLVTDTQYF. The CDR3 nucleotides read TGTGCCAGCAGCTCCCTGACTCTGGTCACAGATACGCAGTATTTT.

The chain uses TRBV18 and TRBJ2-5; no clear D. Between the trimmed V and J ends, which lost 2 bases and 4 bases, there was a span of 11 bases. The CDR3 covers 14 residues. In germline, CDR1 is KGHSH, CDR2 LQKENI. The CDR3 loop reads CASSPDFIPETQYF. CDR3 sequence (DNA): TGTGCCAGCTCACCAGACTTCATCCCAGAGACCCAGTACTTC.

J is TRBJ2-2 and V is TRBV19, with TRBD2 identical over 12 bases. Germline-derived CDR1 and CDR2 are LNHDA and SQIVND (reference sequence). Trimming cost V 9 bases and J 5 bases; bases outside gene matches: 7. This CDR3 region has 15 residues. Here the CDR3 reads CASQLAGGSTGELFF. The CDR3 DNA reads as TGTGCCAGCCAACTAGCGGGAGGTTCTACCGGGGAGCTGTTTTTT.

The rearrangement joins TRBV6-4 to TRBJ2-3; 13 nucleotides agree with TRBD2. V lost 6 bases to trimming and J lost 4 bases; unmatched junction nucleotides: 7. The V gene's germline CDR1 is MRHNA and CDR2 SNTAGT. The CDR3 has 16 residues. CDR3 in amino acids: CASSERLAGGADTQYF. CDR3 in DNA: TGTGCCAGCAGCGAGCGACTAGCGGGAGGAGCAGATACGCAGTATTTT.

The chain couples TRBV28 to TRBJ2-7, with 8 bases aligning to TRBD2. The germline V gene has CDR1 MDHEN and CDR2 SYDVKM. The junction had 16 bases not matched to a gene; V was cut back by 6 bases and J by 6 bases. CDR3 size: 16 residues. CDR3 coding DNA: TGTGCCAGCAGCTCCGCACGGCAGGGACTAGATTTCGAGCAGTACTTC. Its translation is CASSSARQGLDFEQYF.

V usage is TRBV6-5 and J usage is TRBJ2-1; D might be TRBD2 (5 bases). The CDR3 spans 13 residues. Looked up from germline, CDR1 is MNHEY and CDR2 is SVGAGI. Trimming took 4 bases from V and 6 from J, leaving 10 bases between them. CDR3 region: CASSSEGFNEQFF. The CDR3 coding sequence is TGTGCCAGCAGTTCCGAGGGTTTCAATGAGCAGTTCTTC.

In the case of this clone: At one boundary the junction diverges from the germline segment, which might be a read error. The rearrangement joins TRBV7-9 to TRBJ1-4; a possible D gene is TRBD1 (6 bases). Germline CDR1 and CDR2: SEHNR and FQNEAQ (reference sequence). The CDR3 is 19 residues long. DNA for the CDR3: TGTTCCAGCAGCTCCTTCGGGTCCGGGACACCTCCAACTAATGAAAAACTGTTTTTT. This gives the protein CSSSSFGSGTPPTNEKLFF.

V usage is TRBV7-9 and J usage is TRBJ2-7, with D tentatively TRBD2 (5 bases). Trimming shortened V by 3 bases and J by 5 bases, and 14 bases separated the two germline ends. The germline CDR1 and CDR2 sequences are SEHNR and FQNEAQ (reference sequence). CDR3 length: 14 residues. The CDR3 reads CASSFRGDPNEQYF. For the CDR3, the DNA is TGTGCCAGCAGCTTCCGGGGTGACCCTAACGAGCAGTACTTC.

The chain couples TRBV28 to TRBJ1-2, with a tentative D call TRBD1 (5 bases). From germline, CDR1 is MDHEN and CDR2 SYDVKM. CDR3 length: 13 residues. V gave up 10 bases and J gave up 0 bases, with 12 bases separating them. The CDR3, as DNA: TGTGCCATCAGACAGACCACTAACTATGGCTACACCTTC. The encoded protein is CAIRQTTNYGYTF.

This clone turned up a few times. The J gene is TRBJ1-3, the V gene TRBV7-2, with D unresolved. Germline CDR1 SGHTA, CDR2 FQGNSA. With 5 bases removed from V and 0 bases from J, the gap between germline ends came to 11 bases. This CDR3 has 15 residues. CDR3 sequence (DNA): TGTGCCAGCAGCCCCGGGGATTACTCTGGAAACACCATATATTTT. It codes for CASSPGDYSGNTIYF.